This TCR beta chain originates from a study of shared clonotypes between healthy human individuals (dated by TCRdb to the early 2020s). As for the study more broadly: A few men and a couple of women, aged 18 to 49 years, made up the cohort. Different laboratories and diverse techniques were used to prepare libraries and sequence TCR repertoires, to increase sequencing depth and limit assay-specific biases. For each donor, CD4 naive and CD4 memory were each given three plates, CD8 naive was given two plates, and CD8 memory was given one plate. Leukapheresis yielded between about 0.94 and 9 billion PBMCs per donor. To estimate repertoire size and how much clonotype sharing occurs between individuals, the study deeply sequenced the blood TCR repertoires of about five healthy adults.

Using the deep immunoSEQ assay, multiplex PCR amplified TCR CDR3 regions from genomic DNA. Extracted genomic DNA from each cell subset was spread evenly across all wells of several immunoSEQ 96-well plates, with each plate serving as a replicate. For sorted subsets, each replicate PCR was loaded with roughly 200 ng genomic DNA, equivalent to roughly 30,000 T cell genomes. Purified libraries were quantified with a Qubit 3.0 fluorometer, sized on a Bioanalyzer 2100, and re-quantified with the KAPA Library Quantification kit. A separate single-read 150-cycle Illumina NextSeq 550 flow cell was used to sequence each immunoSEQ 96-well plate. In the source study's methods: Because the immunoSEQ output held only junctional sequences and lacked quality scores, the filtering could not match the filtering applied to full-length reads. Sequences were annotated with PyIR, a Python wrapper for IgBLAST v1.9, and V/J genes and CDR3 were assigned using IMGT germline references. Any read was removed if the V/J assignment was weak (E-value above 1e-6), the CDR3 was missing, or the read contained stop codons, out-of-frame junctions, or ambiguous translated residues. V3J clonotypes were defined by identical inferred V gene, J gene, and CDR3 amino acid sequence. The percentage overlap between two repertoires was calculated by dividing the number of shared unique clonotypes by the size of the smaller repertoire. Repertoire richness was assessed with RTK rarefaction, the Chao1 estimator, and Recon v2.1 estimates of unobserved clonotypes. OLGA was used to compute generation probabilities for all TCRbeta clonotypes that the gDNA method yielded from a handful of donors. The source is immuneACCESS, and TCRdb retained only in-frame sequences with V and J called. Part of the clones is not carried over; for the studies checked, unresolved V genes explain less than half of this, and the remainder is unexplained. That table is the source of V, J and clone size, and D and trimming were worked out from the DNA. The table for this sample lists millions of clones; 90% to 95% of them were counted only once. The ten biggest clones cover 0.39% of the sample.

CDR1 and CDR2 are drawn from the germline V gene: SGHNT, YENEEA. V loses 0 bases, J loses 6 bases, and the germline ends lie 9 bases apart. There are 14 amino acids in the CDR3, from cysteine to phenylalanine inclusive. Only CDR3 DNA is held: 42 bases, read in frame from base 1. Comment on this clone: Which antigen it targets is not known. No much larger clonotype is one base removed from it; base qualities were not supplied.

What the research found in general, with its limitations: Even with the large sequencing depth, rarefaction of the sorted-subset datasets indicated that sequencing was incomplete. Clonotypes shared by all four sorted-subset donors showed higher generation probabilities than non-shared clonotypes. Around 5% of naive CD4, 3.5% of naive CD8, approximately 2% of memory CD4, and less than 0.45% of memory CD8 clonotypes were shared across several donors. Because the study included only a small number of donors, the genetic and exposure-history diversity represented was limited. Pairwise subsampling indicated that sequencing depth was expected to affect the degree of clonotype sharing among donors. Only blood was sampled, and tissue TCR repertoires likely differ from those in blood. Larger estimated clonotype richness was generally found for naive subsets than for memory subsets.

Healthy HIV-negative adults with no recently reported acute infections or vaccinations were included as donors. All donors were Caucasian adults living in Nashville, Tennessee, USA. CD4+ T cells were enriched by magnetic negative selection, after which naive cells were positively selected on CD45RA and the negative fraction was taken as the memory subset. After blood collection by leukapheresis, PBMCs were isolated using Ficoll-Histopaque density gradient centrifugation and then cryopreserved in the vapor phase of liquid nitrogen. Purity and quantity of every magnetically sorted T cell population were checked by analytical flow cytometry. Each sorted fraction had its genomic DNA isolated and then quantified by UV absorbance on a Nanodrop 2000c.

Sample: naive CD4+ T cells from PBMCs. Explained via the paper, the cell subset or site label denotes: CD45RA+ positively selected. This receptor chain uses TRBV11-3 and TRBJ2-1, with the D gene uncertain. The sequence came from a man aged 18 to 30 in good health. Some clones in this sample may be carry-over from other donors' samples. The nucleotides are TGTGCCAGCAGCTTAGAAGGATCCGGCAATGAGCAGTTCTTC. Translated, this gives CASSLEGSGNEQFF.